Its frequency marks the clone carrying this TCR beta chain as medium-sized. The antigen is undetermined. The libraries of TRB cDNA were constructed through 5' RACE using UMI labels. From the 5' RACE reads, TCRdb lists one entry per CDR3 protein and no DNA. Its table lists several thousand distinct CDR3 sequences. The germline CDR1 and CDR2 sequences are MDHEN and SYDVKM. The CDR3 is made up of 15 amino acids. These data belong to a study of CXCR3-negative and CXCR3-positive naive CD8 T cells. Study-level results: The TRB CDR3s that CXCR3-positive naive cells carried were more hydrophobic than those of CXCR3-negative naive cells.

Material: naive CXCR3+ CD8+ T cells from blood. The subset was: CD45RO-CCR7+CD27+CD95- naive CD8+ T cells expressing CXCR3 (TNR3+). The V gene is TRBV28, the J gene TRBJ2-1; TCRdb selects TRBD1, and the lack of DNA leaves this call unchecked. This receptor was obtained from a human donor in good health. Some clones in this sample may be carry-over from other donors' samples. The CDR3 loop reads CASSLGDPLYNEQFF.